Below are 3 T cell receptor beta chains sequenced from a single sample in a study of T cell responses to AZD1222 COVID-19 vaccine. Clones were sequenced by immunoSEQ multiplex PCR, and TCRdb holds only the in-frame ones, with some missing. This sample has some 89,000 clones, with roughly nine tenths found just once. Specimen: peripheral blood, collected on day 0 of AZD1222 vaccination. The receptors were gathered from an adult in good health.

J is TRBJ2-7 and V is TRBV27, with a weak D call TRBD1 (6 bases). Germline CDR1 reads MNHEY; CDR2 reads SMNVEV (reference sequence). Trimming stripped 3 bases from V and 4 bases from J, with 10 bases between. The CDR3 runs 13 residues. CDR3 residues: CASSLAGEYEQYF. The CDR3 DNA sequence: TGTGCCAGCAGTTTGGCAGGGGAGTACGAGCAGTACTTC.

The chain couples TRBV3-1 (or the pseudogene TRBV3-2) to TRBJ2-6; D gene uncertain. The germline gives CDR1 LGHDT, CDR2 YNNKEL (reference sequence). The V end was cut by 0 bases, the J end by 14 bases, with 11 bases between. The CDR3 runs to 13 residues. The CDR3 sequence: CASSQELLPILTF. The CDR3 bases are TGTGCCAGCAGCCAAGAATTACTCCCAATCCTGACTTTC.

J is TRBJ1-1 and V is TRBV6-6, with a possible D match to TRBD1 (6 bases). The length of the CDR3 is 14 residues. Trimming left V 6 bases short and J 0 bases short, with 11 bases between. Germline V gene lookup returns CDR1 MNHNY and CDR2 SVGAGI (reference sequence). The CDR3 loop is CASSLGQMNTEAFF. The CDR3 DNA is TGTGCCAGCAGCCTTGGACAGATGAACACTGAAGCTTTCTTT.